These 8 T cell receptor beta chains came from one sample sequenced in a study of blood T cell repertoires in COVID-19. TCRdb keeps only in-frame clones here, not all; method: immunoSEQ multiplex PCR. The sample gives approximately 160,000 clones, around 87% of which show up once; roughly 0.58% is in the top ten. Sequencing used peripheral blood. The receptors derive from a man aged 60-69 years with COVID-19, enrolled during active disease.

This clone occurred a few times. For the CDR3, the DNA is TGTGCCAGCAGTTACCAGGGGGATCCCTACGAGCAGTACTTC. It is translated as CASSYQGDPYEQYF. This chain connects TRBV6-2 or TRBV6-3 to TRBJ2-7, with 7 positions matching TRBD1. Germline CDR1 MNHEY, CDR2 SVGEGT. The ends lost 2 bases at V and 2 bases at J; junction bases unmatched: 3. CDR3 length equals 14 residues.

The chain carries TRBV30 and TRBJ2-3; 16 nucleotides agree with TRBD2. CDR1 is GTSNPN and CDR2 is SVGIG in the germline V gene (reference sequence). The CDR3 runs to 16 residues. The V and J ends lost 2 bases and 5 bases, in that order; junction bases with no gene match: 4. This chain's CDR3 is CAWSLGLAGGGDTQYF. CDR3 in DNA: TGTGCCTGGAGTTTGGGACTAGCGGGAGGGGGAGATACGCAGTATTTT.

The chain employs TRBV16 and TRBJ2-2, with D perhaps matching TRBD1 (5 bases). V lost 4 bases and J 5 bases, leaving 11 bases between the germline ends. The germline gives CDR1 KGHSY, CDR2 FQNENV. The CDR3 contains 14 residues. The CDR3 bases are TGTGCCAGCAGCCGGGGCGCAGGGACCGGGGAGCTGTTTTTT. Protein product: CASSRGAGTGELFF.

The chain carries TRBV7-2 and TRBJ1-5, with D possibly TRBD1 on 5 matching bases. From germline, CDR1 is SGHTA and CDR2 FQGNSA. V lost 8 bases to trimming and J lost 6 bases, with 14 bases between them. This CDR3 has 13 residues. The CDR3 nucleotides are TGTGCCAGCGCTGGGGGGGTTACTCAGCCCCAGCATTTT. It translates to CASAGGVTQPQHF.

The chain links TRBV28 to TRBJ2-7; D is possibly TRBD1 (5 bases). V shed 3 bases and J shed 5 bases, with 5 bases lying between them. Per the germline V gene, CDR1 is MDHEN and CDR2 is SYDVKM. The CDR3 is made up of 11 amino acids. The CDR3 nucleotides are TGTGCCAGCAGTTTCAGGGACGAGCAGTACTTC. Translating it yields CASSFRDEQYF. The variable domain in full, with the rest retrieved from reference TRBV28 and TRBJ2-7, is DVKVTQSSRYLVKRTGEKVFLECVQDMDHENMFWYRQDPGLGLRLIYFSYDVKMKEKGDIPEGYSVSREKKERFSLILESASTNQTSMYLCASSFRDEQYFGPGTRLTVT.

DNA of the CDR3: TGTGCCAGCAGCTCCAAAGCGGGAGGGCCGGTGGAGCAGTTCTTC. As protein: CASSSKAGGPVEQFF. V is TRBV5-4 and J is TRBJ2-1; 10 bases agree with TRBD2. The CDR3 spans 15 residues. V was pared by 3 bases and J by 10 bases, with 10 bases of the junction left unmatched. Germline assignment: CDR1 SGHNT and CDR2 YYREEE (reference sequence).

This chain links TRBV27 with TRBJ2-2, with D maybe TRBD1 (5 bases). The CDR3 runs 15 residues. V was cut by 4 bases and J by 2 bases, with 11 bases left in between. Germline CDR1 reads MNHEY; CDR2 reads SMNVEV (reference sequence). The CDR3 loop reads CASSSSRVNTGELFF. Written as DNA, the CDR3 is TGTGCCAGCAGTTCTTCCAGGGTTAACACCGGGGAGCTGTTTTTT.

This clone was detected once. The chain's CDR3 is CASKRDVSYEQYF. CDR3 coding DNA: TGTGCCAGCAAGCGGGACGTCTCCTACGAGCAGTACTTC. The J gene is TRBJ2-7, the V gene TRBV2, with 7 positions matching TRBD2. V was pared by 7 bases and J by 0 bases, with 3 bases of the junction left unmatched. The CDR3 is made up of 13 amino acids. Germline CDR1 is SNHLY and CDR2 is FYNNEI.